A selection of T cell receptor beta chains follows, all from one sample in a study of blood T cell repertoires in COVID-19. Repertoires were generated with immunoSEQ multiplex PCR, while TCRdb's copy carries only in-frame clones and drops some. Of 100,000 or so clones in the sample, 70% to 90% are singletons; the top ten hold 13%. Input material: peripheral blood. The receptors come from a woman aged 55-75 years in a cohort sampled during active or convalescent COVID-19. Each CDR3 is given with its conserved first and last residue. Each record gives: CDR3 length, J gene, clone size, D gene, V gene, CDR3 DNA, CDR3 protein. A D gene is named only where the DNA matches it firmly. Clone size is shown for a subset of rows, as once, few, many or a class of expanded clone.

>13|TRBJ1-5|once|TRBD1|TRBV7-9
TGTGCCAGCAGCTCGTTACAGGGGCAGCCCCAGCATTTT
CASSSLQGQPQHF
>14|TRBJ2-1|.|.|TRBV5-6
TGTGCCAGCAGCCTCGCCTCACTGAACAATGAGCAGTTCTTC
CASSLASLNNEQFF
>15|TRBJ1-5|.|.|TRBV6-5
TGTGCCAGCAGTTACACGGGATATAGCAATCAGCCCCAGCATTTT
CASSYTGYSNQPQHF
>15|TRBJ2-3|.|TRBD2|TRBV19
TGTGCCAGTAGTCCCCTGATAGCGGGAACCAATACGCAGTATTTT
CASSPLIAGTNTQYF
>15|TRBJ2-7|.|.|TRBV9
TGTGCCAGCAGCGTAGCTCCTGGGGCTCCCTACGAGCAGTACTTC
CASSVAPGAPYEQYF
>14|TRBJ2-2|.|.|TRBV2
TGTGCCAGCAGTGAAACACCGAACACCGGGGAGCTGTTTTTT
CASSETPNTGELFF
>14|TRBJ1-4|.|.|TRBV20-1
TGCAGTGCTAGTCCCGGGGCGGGAGGCGAAAAACTGTTTTTT
CSASPGAGGEKLFF
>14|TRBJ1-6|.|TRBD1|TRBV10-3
TGTGCCATCAGTCTAGACAGGGCGAATTCACCCCTCCACTTT
CAISLDRANSPLHF
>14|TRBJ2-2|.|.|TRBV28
TGTGCCATTCACGGGGGATTGTACACCGGGGAGCTGTTTTTT
CAIHGGLYTGELFF
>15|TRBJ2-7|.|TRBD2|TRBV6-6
TGTGCCAGCAGTTACTCTAGCGGGAGAGGGGACGAGCAGTACTTC
CASSYSSGRGDEQYF
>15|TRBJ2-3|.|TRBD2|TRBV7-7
TGTGCTAGCAGCTCCGGGACTACACGCACAGATACGCAGTATTTT
CASSSGTTRTDTQYF
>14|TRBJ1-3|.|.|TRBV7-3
TGTGCCAGCAGCTACACAGGGTCCGGAAACACCATATATTTT
CASSYTGSGNTIYF
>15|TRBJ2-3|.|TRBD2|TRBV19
TGTGCCAGTAGTATCCTAGCGGGGTTCACAGATACGCAGTATTTT
CASSILAGFTDTQYF
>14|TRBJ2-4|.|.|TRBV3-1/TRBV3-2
TGTGCCAGCAGCCAAGCAGGGCCCAAAAACATTCAGTACTTC
CASSQAGPKNIQYF